Following are 6 T cell receptor beta chains from one sample sequenced in a study of CD8 T cells in ankylosing spondylitis. Findings of the study overall: Within ankylosing spondylitis blood, a TCR beta motif made up of roughly eight highly homologous variants appeared to be characteristic.

TCRdb passed the 5' RACE reads through MiXCR, listing each CDR3 protein once. The sample includes about 450,000 distinct CDR3 sequences, roughly 26% of them seen just once. No antigen has been identified for these receptors. The sample was blood, either unsorted or a sorted T cell fraction (not recorded which). These receptors originate from a male donor with ankylosing spondylitis.

This clonotype turned up a few times. This rearrangement joins TRBV27 to TRBJ2-5; D not resolved. Trimming pared 4 bases from V and 0 bases from J, leaving 6 bases between. Germline-derived CDR1 and CDR2 are MNHEY and SMNVEV (reference sequence). The CDR3 contains 13 residues. CDR3 loop: CASSYQYQETQYF. The DNA of the CDR3 is TGTGCCAGCAGTTACCAGTACCAAGAGACCCAGTACTTC.

The rearrangement joins TRBV18 to TRBJ1-2, with D hard to call. Trimming removed 3 bases from V and 8 bases from J, with 10 bases in between. From germline, CDR1 is KGHSH and CDR2 LQKENI. The CDR3 runs to 12 residues. CDR3 sequence: CASSPGHEGYTF. CDR3 DNA sequence: TGTGCCAGCTCACCTGGCCATGAAGGCTACACCTTC.

In this sample, this clonotype turned up a few times. The V call is TRBV5-6, the J call TRBJ2-1; 13 bases fit TRBD2. Germline CDR1 SGHDT, CDR2 YYEEEE. This CDR3 is 17 amino acids long. The V segment lost 2 bases and the J segment 7 bases; nucleotides outside the gene matches: 9. As DNA, the CDR3 is TGTGCCAGCAGCTTCTTGGTAGGACTAGCGGGAGTGAATGAGCAGTTCTTC. As protein: CASSFLVGLAGVNEQFF.

This clonotype was seen repeatedly, ten times or more. The chain couples TRBV12-3 or TRBV12-4 to TRBJ2-7; no clear D gene. The CDR3 is 12 residues long. V lost 3 bases and J lost 4, with 7 bases in between. CDR3 coding DNA: TGTGCCAGCAGTTTTGGCAGATACGAGCAGTACGTC. Its translation is CASSFGRYEQYV.

The chain has TRBV11-2 and TRBJ2-5, with TRBD2 identical over 10 bases. In germline, CDR1 is SGHAT, CDR2 FQNNGV. Trimming removed 1 base from V and 7 bases from J; junction bases left unmatched: 9. The CDR3 consists of 16 residues. CDR3 nucleotides: TGTGCCAGCAGCTTAGTGTTGGCTAGCGGGAGTATGACCCAGTACTTC. Translating it yields CASSLVLASGSMTQYF.

This clonotype has ten or more counts. This rearrangement joins TRBV20-1 to TRBJ1-4; no reliable D call. V lost 1 base, J lost 3 bases, and 18 bases lay in between. This CDR3 has 17 amino acids. Germline lookup yields CDR1 DFQATT and CDR2 SNEGSKA (reference sequence). The CDR3 region has the DNA TGCAGTGCTAGAGGGGTACCGTCACCGAAATCTAATGAAAAACTGTTTTTT. It encodes CSARGVPSPKSNEKLFF.